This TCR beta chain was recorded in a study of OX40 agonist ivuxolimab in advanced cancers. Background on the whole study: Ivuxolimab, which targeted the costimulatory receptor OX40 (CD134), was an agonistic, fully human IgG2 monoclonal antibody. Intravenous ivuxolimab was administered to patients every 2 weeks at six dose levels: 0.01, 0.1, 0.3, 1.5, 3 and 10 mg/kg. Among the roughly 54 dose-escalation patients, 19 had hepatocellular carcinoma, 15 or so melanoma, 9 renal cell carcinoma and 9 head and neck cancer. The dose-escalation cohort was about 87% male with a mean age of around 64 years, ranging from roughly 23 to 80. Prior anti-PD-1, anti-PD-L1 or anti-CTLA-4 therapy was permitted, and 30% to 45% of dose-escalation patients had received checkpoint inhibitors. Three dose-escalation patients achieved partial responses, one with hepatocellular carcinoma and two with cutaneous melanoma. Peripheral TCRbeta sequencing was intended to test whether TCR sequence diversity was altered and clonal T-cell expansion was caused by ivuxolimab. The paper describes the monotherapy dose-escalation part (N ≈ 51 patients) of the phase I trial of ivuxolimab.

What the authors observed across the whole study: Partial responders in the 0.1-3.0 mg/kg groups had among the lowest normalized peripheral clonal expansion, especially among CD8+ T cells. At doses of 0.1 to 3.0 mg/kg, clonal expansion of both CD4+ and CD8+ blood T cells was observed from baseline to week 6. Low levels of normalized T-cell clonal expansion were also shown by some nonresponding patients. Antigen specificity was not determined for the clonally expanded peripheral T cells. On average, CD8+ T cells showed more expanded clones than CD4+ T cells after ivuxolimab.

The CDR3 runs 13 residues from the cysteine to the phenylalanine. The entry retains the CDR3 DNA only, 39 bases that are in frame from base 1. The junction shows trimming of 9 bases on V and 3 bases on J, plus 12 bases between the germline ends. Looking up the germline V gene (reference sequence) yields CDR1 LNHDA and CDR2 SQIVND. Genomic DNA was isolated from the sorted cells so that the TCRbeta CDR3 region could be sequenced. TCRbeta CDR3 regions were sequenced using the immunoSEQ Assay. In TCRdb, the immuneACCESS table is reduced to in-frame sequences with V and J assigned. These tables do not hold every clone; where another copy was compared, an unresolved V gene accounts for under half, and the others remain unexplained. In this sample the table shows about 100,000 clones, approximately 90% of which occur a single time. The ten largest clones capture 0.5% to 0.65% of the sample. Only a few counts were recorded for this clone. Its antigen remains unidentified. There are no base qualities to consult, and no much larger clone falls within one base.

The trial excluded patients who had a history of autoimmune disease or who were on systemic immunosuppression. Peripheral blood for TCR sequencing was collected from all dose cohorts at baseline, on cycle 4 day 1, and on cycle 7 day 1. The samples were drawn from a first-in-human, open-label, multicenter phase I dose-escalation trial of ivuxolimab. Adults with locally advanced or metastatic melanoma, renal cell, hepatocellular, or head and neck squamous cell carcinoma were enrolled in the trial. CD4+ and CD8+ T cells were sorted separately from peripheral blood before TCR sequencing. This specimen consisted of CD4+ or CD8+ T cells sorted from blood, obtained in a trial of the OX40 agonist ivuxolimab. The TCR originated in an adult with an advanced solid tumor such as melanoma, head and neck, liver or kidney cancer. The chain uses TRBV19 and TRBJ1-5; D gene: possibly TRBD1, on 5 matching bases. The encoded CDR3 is CASLDSYNQPQHF. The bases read TGTGCCAGCCTAGACAGCTACAATCAGCCCCAGCATTTT.